This TCR beta chain was captured by sequencing in a study of blood T cells in healthy people across ages. Study outcomes and limitations: Comparison with aged donors showed that long-lived donors had more naive CD4+ cells and higher diversity. The recorded TCR beta diversity per million T cells decreased in a roughly linear manner with age.

A word on this clonotype: No antigen is known for it.

A second PCR, run for about 6 to 11 cycles, used a sample-barcoded 5' primer plus a J-beta primer mix. TCRdb reprocessed the 5' RACE reads with MiXCR, giving one entry per CDR3 protein. The table records under 2,000,000 distinct CDR3 sequences, about 50% of them present only once. The V gene's germline CDR1 is MNHNS and CDR2 SASEGT. V dropped 4 bases and J dropped 2 bases, with 14 bases sitting between them. The CDR3 covers 15 residues. Aged roughly 6 to 90, donors were systemically healthy Caucasians from Russia. Approximately 9.6 milliliters of peripheral blood were drawn from each donor into EDTA-treated tubes.

The rearrangement links TRBV6-1 to TRBJ2-5, with D perhaps matching TRBD1 or TRBD2 (6 bases each). The TCR comes from a woman in her thirties or forties in good health. The sequencing input was blood. CDR3 sequence (DNA): TGTGCCAGCAGTGTGCCGCAGGGGACTCAAGAGACCCAGTACTTC. It specifies CASSVPQGTQETQYF.